This entry features one TCR beta chain sequence. The antigen is undetermined. The data were taken from a study of cytomegalovirus exposure and HLA in healthy donors. General study points: The study put 150 to 200 TCR beta chains on its list as cytomegalovirus-associated.

It was with 60 Vbeta and 13 Jbeta primers that the PCR ran. Here immunoSEQ multiplex PCR was the method, and the copy in TCRdb shows in-frame clones only, minus some. The table lists about 200,000 clones, approximately 79% of them singletons. The TCR originated in a man between 50 and 59 years old in good health and CMV-seronegative. The sequenced material came from PBMCs.

CDR3 loop: CASSDPGVGGANVLTF. In nucleotides, the CDR3 is TGTGCCAGCAGCGACCCAGGGGTTGGGGGGGCCAACGTCCTGACTTTC. The chain carries TRBV2 and TRBJ2-6; maybe TRBD1 (6 bases). The length of the CDR3 is 16 residues. V gave up 6 bases and J gave up 4 bases, with 16 bases separating them. Germline V lookup: CDR1 SNHLY, CDR2 FYNNEI.